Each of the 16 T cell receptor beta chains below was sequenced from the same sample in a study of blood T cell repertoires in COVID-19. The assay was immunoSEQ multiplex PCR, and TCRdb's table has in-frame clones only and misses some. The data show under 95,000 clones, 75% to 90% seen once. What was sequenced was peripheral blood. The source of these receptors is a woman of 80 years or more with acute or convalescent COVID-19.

This CDR3 is CASSLDLGGPSTDTQYF. CDR3 nucleotide sequence: TGTGCCAGCAGCTTAGATTTGGGGGGGCCGAGCACAGATACGCAGTATTTT. This chain joins TRBV7-9 and TRBJ2-3, with a tentative D call TRBD2 (7 bases). This CDR3 has 17 residues. The germline gives CDR1 SEHNR, CDR2 FQNEAQ (reference sequence). V lost 1 base and J lost 0, with 14 bases in between. The variable domain in full, with the rest retrieved from reference TRBV7-9 and TRBJ2-3, is DTGVSQNPRHKITKRGQNVTFRCDPISEHNRLYWYRQTLGQGPEFLTYFQNEAQLEKSRLLSDRFSAERPKGSFSTLEIQRTEQGDSAMYLCASSLDLGGPSTDTQYFGPGTRLTVL.

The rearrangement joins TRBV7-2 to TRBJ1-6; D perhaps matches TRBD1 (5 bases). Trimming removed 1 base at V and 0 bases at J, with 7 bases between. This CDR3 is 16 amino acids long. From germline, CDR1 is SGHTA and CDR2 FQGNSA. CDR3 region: CASSLGDSSYNSPLHF. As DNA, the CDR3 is TGTGCCAGCAGCTTAGGCGACAGCTCCTATAATTCACCCCTCCACTTT.

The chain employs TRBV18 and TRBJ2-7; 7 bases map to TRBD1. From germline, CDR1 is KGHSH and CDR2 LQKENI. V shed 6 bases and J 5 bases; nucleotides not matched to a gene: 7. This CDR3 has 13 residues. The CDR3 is CASSDRLTDEQYF. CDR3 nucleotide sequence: TGTGCCAGCTCGGACAGGCTCACGGACGAGCAGTACTTC.

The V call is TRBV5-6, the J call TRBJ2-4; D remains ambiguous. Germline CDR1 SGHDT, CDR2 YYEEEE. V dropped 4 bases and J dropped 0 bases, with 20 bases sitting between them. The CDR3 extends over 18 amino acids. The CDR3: CASSKVHTDYLAKNIQYF. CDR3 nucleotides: TGTGCCAGCAGCAAGGTCCATACAGATTACTTAGCCAAAAACATTCAGTACTTC. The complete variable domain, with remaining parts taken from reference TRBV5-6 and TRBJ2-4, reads DAGVTQSPTHLIKTRGQQVTLRCSPKSGHDTVSWYQQALGQGPQFIFQYYEEEERQRGNFPDRFSGHQFPNYSSELNVNALLLGDSALYLCASSKVHTDYLAKNIQYFGAGTRLSVL.

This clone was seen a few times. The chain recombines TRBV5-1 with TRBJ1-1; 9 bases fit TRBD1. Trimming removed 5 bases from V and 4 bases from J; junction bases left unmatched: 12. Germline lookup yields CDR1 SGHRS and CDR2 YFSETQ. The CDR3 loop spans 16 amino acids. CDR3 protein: CASSSDRGGLSTEAFF. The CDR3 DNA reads TGCGCCAGCAGTTCGGACAGGGGAGGGTTAAGCACTGAAGCTTTCTTT.

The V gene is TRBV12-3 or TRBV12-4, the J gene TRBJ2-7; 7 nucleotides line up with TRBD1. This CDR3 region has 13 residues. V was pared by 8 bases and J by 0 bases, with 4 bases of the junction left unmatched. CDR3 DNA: TGTGCCAGCCTAAGGGACAGCTCCTACGAGCAGTACTTC. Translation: CASLRDSSYEQYF.

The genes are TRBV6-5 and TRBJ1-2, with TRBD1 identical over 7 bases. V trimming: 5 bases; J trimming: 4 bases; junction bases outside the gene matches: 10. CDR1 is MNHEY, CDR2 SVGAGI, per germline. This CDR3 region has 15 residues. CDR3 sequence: CASSKSSGGGYGYTF. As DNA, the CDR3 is TGTGCCAGCAGTAAATCCTCAGGGGGAGGCTATGGCTACACCTTC.

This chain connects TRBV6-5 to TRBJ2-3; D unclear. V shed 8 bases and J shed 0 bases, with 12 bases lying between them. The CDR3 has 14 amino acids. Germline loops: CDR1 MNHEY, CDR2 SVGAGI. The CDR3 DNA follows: TGTGCCAGCCAGCAGACACCTAGCACAGATACGCAGTATTTT. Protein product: CASQQTPSTDTQYF.

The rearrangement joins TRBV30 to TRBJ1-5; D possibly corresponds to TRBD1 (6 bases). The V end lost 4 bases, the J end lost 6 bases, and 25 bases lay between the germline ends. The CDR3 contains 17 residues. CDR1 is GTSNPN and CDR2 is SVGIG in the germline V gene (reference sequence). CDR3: CAWTEPGGQPFGQPQHF. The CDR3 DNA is TGTGCCTGGACCGAGCCCGGAGGACAGCCATTCGGTCAGCCCCAGCATTTT.

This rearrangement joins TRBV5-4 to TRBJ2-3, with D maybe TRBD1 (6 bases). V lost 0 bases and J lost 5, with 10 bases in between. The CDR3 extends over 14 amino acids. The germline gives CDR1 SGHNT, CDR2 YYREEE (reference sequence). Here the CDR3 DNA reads TGTGCCAGCAGCTTGGTCTACAGGGAAGATACGCAGTATTTT. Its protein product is CASSLVYREDTQYF.

CDR3 amino acids: CASSVVGTDTQYF. CDR3 sequence (DNA): TGTGCCAGCAGCGTAGTAGGCACAGATACGCAGTATTTT. The chain recombines TRBV9 with TRBJ2-3; D is ambiguous. V dropped 0 bases and J dropped 1 base, with 3 bases sitting between them. Germline lookup yields CDR1 SGDLS and CDR2 YYNGEE. The CDR3 is 13 amino acids.

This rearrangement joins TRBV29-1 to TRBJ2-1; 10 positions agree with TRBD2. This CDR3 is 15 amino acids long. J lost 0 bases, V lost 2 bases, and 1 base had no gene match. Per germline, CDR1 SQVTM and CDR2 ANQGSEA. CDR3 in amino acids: CSVETSGDSYNEQFF. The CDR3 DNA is TGCAGCGTTGAAACTAGCGGGGACTCCTACAATGAGCAGTTCTTC.

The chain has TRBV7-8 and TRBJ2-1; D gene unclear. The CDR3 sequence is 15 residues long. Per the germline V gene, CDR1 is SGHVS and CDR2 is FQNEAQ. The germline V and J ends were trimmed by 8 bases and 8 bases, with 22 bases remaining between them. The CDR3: CASFRLVTVVDEQFF. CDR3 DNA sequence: TGTGCCAGCTTCCGCCTAGTAACGGTGGTGGATGAGCAGTTCTTC.

Here the CDR3 DNA reads TGTGCCAGCAGCATTGGACTGACCACAGATACGCAGTATTTT. It translates to CASSIGLTTDTQYF. The chain recombines TRBV5-4 with TRBJ2-3; a weak D match, TRBD2 (5 bases). V was clipped by 4 bases and J by 2 bases, with 11 bases between them. This CDR3 spans 14 amino acids. Germline V gives CDR1 SGHNT, CDR2 YYREEE (reference sequence).

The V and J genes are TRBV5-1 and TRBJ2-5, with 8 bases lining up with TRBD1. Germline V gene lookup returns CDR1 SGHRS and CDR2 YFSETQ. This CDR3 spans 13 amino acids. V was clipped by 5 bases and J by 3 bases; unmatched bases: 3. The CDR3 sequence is CASRTGVEETQYF. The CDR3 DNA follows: TGCGCCAGCAGGACAGGGGTAGAAGAGACCCAGTACTTC. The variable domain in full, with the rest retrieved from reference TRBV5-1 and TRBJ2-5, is KAGVTQTPRYLIKTRGQQVTLSCSPISGHRSVSWYQQTPGQGLQFLFEYFSETQRNKGNFPGRFSGRQFSNSRSEMNVSTLELGDSALYLCASRTGVEETQYFGPGTRLLVL.

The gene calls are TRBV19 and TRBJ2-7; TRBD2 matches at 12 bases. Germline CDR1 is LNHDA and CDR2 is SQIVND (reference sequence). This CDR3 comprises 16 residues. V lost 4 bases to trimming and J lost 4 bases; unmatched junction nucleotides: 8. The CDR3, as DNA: TGTGCCAGTAGTACTTCCTGGACTAGCGGGGCTTACGAGCAGTACTTC. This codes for CASSTSWTSGAYEQYF.